The entry that follows covers one TCR beta chain sequence. The V gene lost 3 bases and the J gene lost 2 bases, with 11 bases spanning the gap. The CDR3 has 16 residues. Germline V gene sequence: CDR1 SGHAT, CDR2 FQNNGV. This entry comes from a study of blood T cell repertoires in COVID-19. The wider study: Samples representing acute and convalescent COVID-19 were sourced from the United States, Italy and Spain. T cells, B-cell-depleted T cells, or PBMCs supplied cDNA or gDNA.

Recovered status applied to Cohort 3 donors who had two consecutive negative PCRs. It also applied to those with clearance or with symptom resolution. Only in-frame clones appear in the TCRdb table, and some are missing; sequencing was by immunoSEQ multiplex PCR. The sample includes about 480,000 clones, around nine tenths of them seen just once. The genes are TRBV11-2 and TRBJ2-6; D is possibly TRBD2 (6 bases). The receptor was isolated from a woman aged 40 to 50 who had recovered from COVID-19. Specimen: PBMCs or T cells enriched from blood (not recorded which). Here the CDR3 DNA reads TGTGCCAGCAGCTTTCGGGAGTGGGCTGGGGCCAACGTCCTGACTTTC. It is translated as CASSFREWAGANVLTF. The variable domain in full, with the rest retrieved from reference TRBV11-2 and TRBJ2-6, is EAGVAQSPRYKIIEKRQSVAFWCNPISGHATLYWYQQILGQGPKLLIQFQNNGVVDDSQLPKDRFSAERLKGVDSTLKIQPAKLEDSAVYLCASSFREWAGANVLTFGAGSRLTVL.